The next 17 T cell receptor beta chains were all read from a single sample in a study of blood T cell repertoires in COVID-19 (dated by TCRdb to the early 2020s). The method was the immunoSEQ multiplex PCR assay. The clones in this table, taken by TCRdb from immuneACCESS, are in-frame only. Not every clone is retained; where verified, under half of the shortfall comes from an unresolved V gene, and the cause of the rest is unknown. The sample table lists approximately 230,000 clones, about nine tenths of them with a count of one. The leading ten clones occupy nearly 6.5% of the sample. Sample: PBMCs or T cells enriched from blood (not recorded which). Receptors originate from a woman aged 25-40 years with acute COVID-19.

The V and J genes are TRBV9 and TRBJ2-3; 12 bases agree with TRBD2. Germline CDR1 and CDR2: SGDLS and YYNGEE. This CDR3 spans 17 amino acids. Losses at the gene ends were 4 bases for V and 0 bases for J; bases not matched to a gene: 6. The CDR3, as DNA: TGTGCCAGCAGCTCCAGACTAGCGGGAGAGAGCACAGATACGCAGTATTTT. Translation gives CASSSRLAGESTDTQYF.

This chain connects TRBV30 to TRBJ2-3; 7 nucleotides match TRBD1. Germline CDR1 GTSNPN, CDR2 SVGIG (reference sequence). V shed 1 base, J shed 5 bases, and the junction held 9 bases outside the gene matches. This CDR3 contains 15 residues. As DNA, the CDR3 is TGTGCCTGGAGTGCGGGACAGACTAACAGAGATACGCAGTATTTT. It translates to CAWSAGQTNRDTQYF.

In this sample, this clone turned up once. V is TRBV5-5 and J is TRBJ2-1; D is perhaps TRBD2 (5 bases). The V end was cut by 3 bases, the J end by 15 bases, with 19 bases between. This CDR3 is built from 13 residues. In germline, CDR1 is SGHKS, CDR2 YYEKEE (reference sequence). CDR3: CASSSPVDSKGFF. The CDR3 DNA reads TGTGCCAGCAGCTCCCCGGTGGACTCTAAAGGGTTCTTC.

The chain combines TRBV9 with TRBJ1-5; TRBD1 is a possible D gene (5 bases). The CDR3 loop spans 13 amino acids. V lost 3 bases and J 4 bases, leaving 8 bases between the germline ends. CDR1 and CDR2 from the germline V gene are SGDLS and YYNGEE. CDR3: CASSGTLNQPQHF. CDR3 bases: TGTGCCAGCAGCGGGACACTTAATCAGCCCCAGCATTTT.

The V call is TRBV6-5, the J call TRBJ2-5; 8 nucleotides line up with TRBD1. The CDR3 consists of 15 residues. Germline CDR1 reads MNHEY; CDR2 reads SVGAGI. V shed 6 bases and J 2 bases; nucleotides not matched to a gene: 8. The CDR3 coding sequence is TGTGCCAGCAGACGGACAGGGAATGGGCAAGAGACCCAGTACTTC. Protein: CASRRTGNGQETQYF.

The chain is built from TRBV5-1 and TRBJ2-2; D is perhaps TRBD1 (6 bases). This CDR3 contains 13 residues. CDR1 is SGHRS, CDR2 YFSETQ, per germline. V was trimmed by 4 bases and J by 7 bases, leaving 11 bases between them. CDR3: CASSSRDIGELFF. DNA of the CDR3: TGCGCCAGCAGCAGCCGGGACATCGGGGAGCTGTTTTTT.

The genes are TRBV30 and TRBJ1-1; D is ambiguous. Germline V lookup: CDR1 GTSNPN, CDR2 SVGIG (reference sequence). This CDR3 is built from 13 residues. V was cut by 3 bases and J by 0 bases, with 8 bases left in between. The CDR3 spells CAWRNNMNTEAFF. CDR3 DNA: TGTGCCTGGAGGAACAACATGAACACTGAAGCTTTCTTT.

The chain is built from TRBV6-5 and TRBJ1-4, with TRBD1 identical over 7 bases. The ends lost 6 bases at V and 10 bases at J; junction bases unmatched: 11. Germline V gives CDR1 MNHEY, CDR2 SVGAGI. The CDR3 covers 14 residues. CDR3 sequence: CASSTTGKLGKLFF. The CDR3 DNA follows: TGTGCCAGCAGCACGACAGGGAAGCTAGGAAAACTGTTTTTT.

The CDR3 nucleotides are TGCAGTGCTAGTATAGGGACAGGGAACTATGGCTACACCTTC. Translating it yields CSASIGTGNYGYTF. This chain uses TRBV20-1 with TRBJ1-2; 9 bases agree with TRBD1. J lost 2 bases, V lost 3 bases, and 4 bases had no gene match. The CDR3 covers 14 residues. CDR1 is DFQATT and CDR2 is SNEGSKA in the germline V gene (reference sequence).

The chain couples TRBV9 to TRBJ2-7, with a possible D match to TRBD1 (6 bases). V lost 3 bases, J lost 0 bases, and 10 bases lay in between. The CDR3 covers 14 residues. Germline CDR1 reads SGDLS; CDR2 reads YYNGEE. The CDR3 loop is CASSADRSSYEQYF. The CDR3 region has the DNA TGTGCCAGCAGCGCCGACAGGAGCTCCTACGAGCAGTACTTC.

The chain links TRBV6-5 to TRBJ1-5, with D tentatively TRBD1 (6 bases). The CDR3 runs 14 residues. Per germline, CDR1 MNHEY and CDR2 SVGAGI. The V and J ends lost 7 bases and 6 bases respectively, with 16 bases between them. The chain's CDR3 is CASKMLGAGQPQHF. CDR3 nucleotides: TGTGCCAGCAAAATGTTGGGGGCGGGTCAGCCCCAGCATTTT.

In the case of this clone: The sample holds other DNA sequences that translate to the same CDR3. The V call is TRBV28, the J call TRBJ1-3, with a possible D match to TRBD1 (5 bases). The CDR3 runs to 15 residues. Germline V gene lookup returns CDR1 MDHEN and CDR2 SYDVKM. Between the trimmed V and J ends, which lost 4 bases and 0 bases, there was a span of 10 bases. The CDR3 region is CASSSPGISGNTIYF. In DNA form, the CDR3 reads TGTGCCAGCAGTTCCCCAGGGATCTCTGGAAACACCATATATTTT.

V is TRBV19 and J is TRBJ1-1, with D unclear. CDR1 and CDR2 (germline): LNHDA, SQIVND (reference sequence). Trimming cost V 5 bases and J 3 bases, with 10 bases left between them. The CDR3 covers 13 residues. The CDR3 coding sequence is TGTGCCAGTAGTGTAACGGGGTACACTGAAGCTTTCTTT. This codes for CASSVTGYTEAFF. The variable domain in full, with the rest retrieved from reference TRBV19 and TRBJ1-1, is DGGITQSPKYLFRKEGQNVTLSCEQNLNHDAMYWYRQDPGQGLRLIYYSQIVNDFQKGDIAEGYSVSREKKESFPLTVTSAQKNPTAFYLCASSVTGYTEAFFGQGTRLTVV.

The CDR3 DNA reads as TGTGCCAGCGACGGAGGCTTGTATGGCTACACCTTC. Encoded protein: CASDGGLYGYTF. V is TRBV12-3 or TRBV12-4 and J is TRBJ1-2; D is ambiguous. The CDR3 has 12 residues. Trimming cost V 8 bases and J 5 bases, with 12 bases left between them.

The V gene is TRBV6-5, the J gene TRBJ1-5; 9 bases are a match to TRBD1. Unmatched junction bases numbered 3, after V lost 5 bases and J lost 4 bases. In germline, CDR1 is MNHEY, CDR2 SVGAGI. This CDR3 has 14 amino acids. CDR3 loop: CASSRDRENQPQHF. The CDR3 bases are TGTGCCAGCAGTAGGGACAGGGAGAATCAGCCCCAGCATTTT.

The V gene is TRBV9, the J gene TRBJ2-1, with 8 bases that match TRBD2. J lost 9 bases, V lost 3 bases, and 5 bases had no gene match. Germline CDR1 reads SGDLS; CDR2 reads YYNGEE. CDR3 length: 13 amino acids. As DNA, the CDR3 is TGTGCCAGCAGCGCCGCTCGGGGGGGTGAGCAGTTCTTC. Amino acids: CASSAARGGEQFF.

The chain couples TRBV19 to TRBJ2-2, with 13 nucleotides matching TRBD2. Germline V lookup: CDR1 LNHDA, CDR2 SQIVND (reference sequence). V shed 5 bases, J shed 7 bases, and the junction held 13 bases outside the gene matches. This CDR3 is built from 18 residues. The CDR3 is CASSAPGLAGWRNGELFF. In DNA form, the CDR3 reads TGTGCCAGTAGTGCCCCGGGACTAGCGGGATGGAGAAACGGGGAGCTGTTTTTT. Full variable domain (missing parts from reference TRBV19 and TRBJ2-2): DGGITQSPKYLFRKEGQNVTLSCEQNLNHDAMYWYRQDPGQGLRLIYYSQIVNDFQKGDIAEGYSVSREKKESFPLTVTSAQKNPTAFYLCASSAPGLAGWRNGELFFGEGSRLTVL.